This paragraph covers one T cell receptor (beta chain) sequence. Measured with immunoSEQ multiplex PCR; TCRdb has only the in-frame clones, and not every one. The repertoire has about 170,000 clones, about four fifths of them found once; the top ten carry roughly 10%. The data were taken from a study of blood T cell repertoires in COVID-19. Trimming removed 7 bases from V and 5 bases from J, with 5 bases in between. Germline values: CDR1 MRHNA, CDR2 SNTAGT. This CDR3 is 10 amino acids long. Specimen: peripheral blood. The chain joins TRBV6-4 to TRBJ2-5; the D is unclear. The TCR was taken from a man in his 70s with active or convalescent COVID-19. CDR3 sequence: CASTFETQYF. The CDR3 DNA is TGTGCCAGCACTTTCGAGACCCAGTACTTC.